These T cell receptor beta chains were read from a single sample in a study of tumor-infiltrating lymphocytes in oesophageal squamous cell carcinoma. TCRdb reprocessed the PCR reads with MiXCR, giving one entry per CDR3 protein. The table has over 10,000 distinct CDR3 sequences, approximately 52% seen once; the top ten hold roughly 27%. Material for sequencing was esophageal tumor tissue. All receptors derive from a female donor with esophageal squamous cell carcinoma. CDR3s include the opening cysteine and the closing phenylalanine or tryptophan. A D gene is named only where the DNA matches it firmly. Clone size is given for some rows only: seen once, a few or many times, or a class if the clone is expanded.

j_gene	d_gene	abundance	v_gene	CDR3aa	CDR3nt
TRBJ1-2	TRBD1	many	TRBV5-5	CASSITMLNRGNYGYTF	TGTGCCAGCAGCATTACTATGTTAAACAGGGGGAACTATGGCTACACCTTC
TRBJ2-4	TRBD2	.	TRBV7-2	CASSSGARGGQYF	TGTGCCAGCAGCTCGGGGGCGCGCGGGGGGCAGTACTTC
TRBJ2-7	.	once	TRBV6-4	CASSDIAAREQYF	TGTGCCAGCAGTGATATAGCGGCCAGGGAGCAGTACTTC
TRBJ1-6	.	.	TRBV6-1	CASSLQGQDSPLHF	TGTGCCAGCAGTCTACAGGGTCAGGATTCACCCCTCCACTTT
TRBJ2-4	TRBD2	many	TRBV19	CASSMSSGSLMGNIQYF	TGTGCCAGTAGTATGTCTAGCGGGAGCCTAATGGGAAACATTCAGTACTTC
TRBJ1-4	.	few	TRBV5-4	CASSYAHHEKLFF	TGTGCCAGCAGCTATGCGCACCATGAAAAACTGTTTTTT
TRBJ2-1	TRBD2	.	TRBV11-3	CASSLEGTSGSSSYNEQFF	TGTGCCAGCAGCTTAGAAGGGACTAGCGGGTCTAGCTCCTACAATGAGCAGTTCTTC
TRBJ2-1	.	once	TRBV6-1	CASSEGWEGPHEQFF	TGTGCCAGCAGTGAAGGTTGGGAAGGTCCCCATGAGCAGTTCTTC
TRBJ2-7	.	.	TRBV7-1	CASTPGLYTYEQYF	TGTGCCAGCACACCGGGACTTTACACCTACGAGCAGTACTTC
TRBJ2-5	.	.	TRBV7-8	CATHSGQYNSPLHF	TGTGCCACCCACTCCGGACAGTATAATTCACCCCTCCACTTC
TRBJ2-7	.	.	TRBV28	CASSFLRAGTYEQYF	TGTGCCAGCAGTTTTCTGAGGGCTGGAACCTACGAGCAGTACTTC
TRBJ2-7	.	few	TRBV30	CAWSNGQPYEQYF	TGTGCCTGGAGTAATGGACAGCCCTACGAGCAGTACTTC
TRBJ1-1	.	.	TRBV28	CAGKSNTEAFF	TGTGCCGGGAAATCGAACACTGAAGCTTTCTTT
TRBJ2-1	.	many	TRBV7-3	CASSLGGWGEQFF	TGTGCCAGCAGCTTAGGGGGGTGGGGTGAGCAGTTCTTC
TRBJ2-7	TRBD2	many	TRBV7-3	CASRPSGGSYEQYF	TGTGCCAGCAGACCCAGCGGGGGCTCCTACGAGCAGTACTTC
TRBJ2-1	.	.	TRBV7-2	CASRDGTREQFF	TGTGCCAGCAGAGACGGGACTCGAGAGCAGTTCTTC
TRBJ2-1	TRBD2	.	TRBV7-4	CASSLGTSDYNEQFF	TGTGCCAGCAGCTTAGGGACTAGCGATTACAATGAGCAGTTCTTC
TRBJ1-2	.	.	TRBV20-1	CSARDLQSYYGYTF	TGCAGTGCTAGAGATCTACAGAGCTACTATGGCTACACCTTC
TRBJ2-7	.	.	TRBV6-2/TRBV6-3	CASSSSGLAGGLDNGQYF	.
TRBJ1-1	TRBD1	.	TRBV7-2	CASSLRTGDTEAFF	TGTGCCAGCAGCTTAAGGACAGGCGACACTGAAGCTTTCTTT
TRBJ2-7	.	.	TRBV7-3	CASSLTGILPGEQYF	TGTGCCAGCAGCTTAACAGGCATATTGCCCGGCGAGCAGTACTTC
TRBJ2-1	.	many	TRBV11-3	CASSRLGSSYNEQFF	TGTGCCAGCAGCCGACTAGGGAGCTCCTACAATGAGCAGTTCTTC
TRBJ2-5	TRBD1	.	TRBV7-8	CASQTGGTLQETQYF	TGTGCCAGTCAGACAGGGGGCACCCTCCAAGAGACCCAGTACTTC
TRBJ1-4	.	many	TRBV7-9	CASSSSGASNEKLFF	TGTGCCAGCAGCTCGTCAGGGGCGAGTAATGAAAAACTGTTTTTT
TRBJ2-7	TRBD1	.	TRBV7-2	CASSLYHRGDEQYF	TGTGCCAGCAGCTTATATCACAGGGGTGATGAGCAGTACTTC
TRBJ2-4	.	.	TRBV7-6	CASSCGTHEGIQYF	TGTGCCAGCAGCTGCGGGACTCACGAGGGCATTCAGTACTTC
TRBJ2-5	.	.	TRBV6-1	CASSEARETQYF	TGTGCCAGCAGTGAAGCGCGAGAGACCCAGTACTTC
TRBJ1-6	.	many	TRBV5-6	CASSLKNNNSPLHF	TGTGCCAGCAGCTTGAAGAATAATAATTCACCCCTCCACTTT
TRBJ2-7	TRBD1	.	TRBV5-6	CANSAVPGQGPSSYEQYF	TGTGCCAACAGCGCCGTCCCGGGACAGGGGCCAAGCTCCTACGAGCAGTACTTC
TRBJ2-5	.	.	TRBV10-2	CASKLASMRTETQYF	TGCGCCAGCAAATTAGCTAGTATGAGGACCGAGACCCAGTACTTC
TRBJ2-7	.	.	TRBV30	CAWSLSYEQYF	TGTGCCTGGAGTCTCTCCTACGAGCAGTACTTC
TRBJ1-1	.	many	TRBV7-6	CASSSVGDTEAFF	TGTGCCAGCAGCTCCGTTGGGGACACTGAAGCTTTCTTT
TRBJ1-5	.	.	TRBV7-2	CASSFEGTVNQPQHF	TGTGCCAGCAGCTTTGAGGGGACGGTCAATCAGCCCCAGCATTTT
TRBJ2-3	TRBD2	few	TRBV7-3	CASSISGGEDTQYF	TGTGCCAGCAGCATCAGCGGGGGGGAAGATACGCAGTATTTT
TRBJ2-3	.	.	TRBV6-6	CASGAPSTDTQYF	TGTGCCAGCGGAGCGCCGAGCACAGATACGCAGTATTTT
TRBJ2-1	TRBD2	.	TRBV19	CASSTGTRGYNEQFF	TGTGCCAGTAGTACCGGGACTAGGGGTTACAATGAGCAGTTCTTC
TRBJ2-1	.	.	TRBV6-6	CASSYWLAHEQFF	TGTGCCAGCAGTTACTGGCTAGCCCATGAGCAGTTCTTC
TRBJ2-4	.	.	TRBV7-2	CASSPPANLAKNIQYF	TGTGCCAGCAGCCCGCCCGCAAATCTCGCCAAAAACATTCAGTACTTC
TRBJ2-5	.	.	TRBV7-2	CASSLQRGAQETQYF	TGTGCCAGCAGCCTCCAACGGGGTGCTCAAGAGACCCAGTACTTC
TRBJ2-5	.	.	TRBV10-2	CASSESTRGRETQYF	TGCGCCAGCAGTGAGTCGACCAGGGGTAGAGAGACCCAGTACTTC
TRBJ1-5	.	.	TRBV7-6	CASSLMGGTGQPQHF	TGTGCCAGCAGCTTAATGGGGGGGACCGGGCAGCCCCAGCATTTT
TRBJ2-2	TRBD2	large	TRBV7-2	CASSAGLAGGKPNTGELFF	TGTGCCAGCAGCGCGGGACTAGCGGGGGGAAAGCCGAACACCGGGGAGCTGTTTTTT
TRBJ2-2	.	many	TRBV5-1	CASTQGAGTGELFF	TGCGCCAGCACCCAAGGGGCGGGCACCGGGGAGCTGTTTTTT
TRBJ1-1	.	many	TRBV19	CASIPRGRGGTEAFF	TGTGCCAGTATCCCCCGGGGCAGGGGAGGCACTGAAGCTTTCTTT
TRBJ2-5	TRBD1	.	TRBV7-6	CATGDRQETQYF	TGTGCTACCGGGGACAGACAAGAGACCCAGTACTTC
TRBJ2-3	.	.	TRBV7-2	CASSPLPSTDTQYF	TGTGCCAGCAGCCCGTTACCCAGCACAGATACGCAGTATTTT
TRBJ2-6	.	few	TRBV7-2	CASSRSGAGANVLTF	TGTGCCAGCAGTCGCAGCGGAGCTGGGGCCAACGTCCTGACTTTC
TRBJ2-5	.	.	TRBV7-4	CASSADRSFETQYF	TGTGCCAGCAGCGCGGACCGTAGCTTTGAGACCCAGTACTTC
TRBJ2-5	.	.	TRBV28	CASSLFRTAEETQYF	TGTGCCAGCAGTTTATTCCGGACGGCAGAAGAGACCCAGTACTTC
TRBJ2-2	.	medium-sized	TRBV12-3/TRBV12-4	CASSFFQGSTGELFF	TGTGCCAGCAGTTTCTTTCAGGGGAGCACCGGGGAGCTGTTTTTT
TRBJ2-1	.	.	TRBV12-3/TRBV12-4	CASRAGIGSSPLHF	TGTGCCAGCAGGGCCGGGATAGGCTCCTCACCCCTCCACTTC
TRBJ1-5	.	many	TRBV24-1	CATSGWGANQPQHF	TGTGCCACCAGTGGGTGGGGCGCGAATCAGCCCCAGCATTTT
TRBJ2-6	TRBD1	many	TRBV4-1	CASSSGTGGAGANVLTF	TGCGCCAGCAGTTCCGGGACAGGGGGAGCTGGGGCCAACGTCCTGACTTTC
TRBJ2-5	.	few	TRBV5-1	CASSLDRPSSEQYF	TGCGCCAGCAGCTTGGACCGCCCTTCCTCTGAGCAGTACTTC
TRBJ2-7	TRBD2	.	TRBV20-1	CSASPGASGRYEQYF	TGCAGTGCCTCACCAGGGGCTAGCGGGAGGTACGAGCAGTACTTC
TRBJ1-5	.	once	TRBV7-6	CASTESPGQPQHF	TGTGCCAGCACCGAAAGCCCGGGGCAGCCCCAGCATTTT
TRBJ2-1	.	.	TRBV5-1	CSSSLAGLIYEQFF	TGCTCCAGCAGCTTGGCAGGTCTAATATATGAGCAGTTCTTC
TRBJ2-2	TRBD2	many	TRBV6-4	CASSAASGGANTGELFF	TGTGCCAGCAGTGCGGCTAGCGGGGGGGCGAACACCGGGGAGCTGTTTTTT
TRBJ2-1	TRBD2	.	TRBV7-3	CASSLKGAGTSTRSSYNEQFF	TGTGCCAGCAGCTTAAAGGGAGCCGGGACTAGCACACGTTCTTCCTACAATGAGCAGTTCTTC
TRBJ1-5	.	.	TRBV6-1	CASSEDDRRNQPQHF	TGTGCCAGCAGTGAAGACGACAGGCGCAATCAGCCCCAGCATTTT